This T cell receptor beta chain was sequenced during a study of blood T cells in healthy people across ages. In the study overall: There was about one barcoded beta molecule captured by template switching per two T cells. Study-level results: PBMC samples, being unsorted, prevented any conclusive comparison of naive and antigen-experienced cells.

About this clonotype: As yet, its antigen is unknown.

CDR1 and CDR2 (germline): SGHRS, YFSETQ. The germline V and J ends were trimmed by 0 bases and 0 bases, with 10 bases remaining between them. CDR3 length: 17 residues. In each sample, at least 6.5 million PBMCs were isolated. Sample-barcoded 5' priming and a J-beta primer mix drove a second PCR of roughly 7 to 11 cycles. MiXCR, applied by TCRdb to the 5' RACE reads, yields one record per CDR3 protein. The sample yields about 830,000 distinct CDR3 sequences, roughly 50% seen once. The clonotype was recovered from a man aged 30-40 years in good health. The chain employs TRBV5-1 and TRBJ2-6, with D perhaps matching TRBD1 (5 bases). Sequencing was done on a sample of blood. This CDR3 reads CASSLDGQSSGANVLTF. The DNA for the CDR3 is TGCGCCAGCAGCTTGGATGGACAAAGCTCTGGGGCCAACGTCCTGACTTTC.